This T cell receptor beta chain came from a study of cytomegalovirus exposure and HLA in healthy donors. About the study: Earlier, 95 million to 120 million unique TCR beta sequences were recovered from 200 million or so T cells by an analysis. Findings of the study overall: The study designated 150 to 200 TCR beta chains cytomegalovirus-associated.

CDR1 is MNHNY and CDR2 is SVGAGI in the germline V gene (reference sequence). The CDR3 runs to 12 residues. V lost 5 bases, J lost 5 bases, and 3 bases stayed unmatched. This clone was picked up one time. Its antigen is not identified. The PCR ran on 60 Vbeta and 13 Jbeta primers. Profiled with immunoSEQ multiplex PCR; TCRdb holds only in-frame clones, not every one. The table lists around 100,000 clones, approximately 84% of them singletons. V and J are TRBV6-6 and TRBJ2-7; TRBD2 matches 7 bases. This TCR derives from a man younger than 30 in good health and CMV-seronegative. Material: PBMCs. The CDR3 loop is CASSGGGHEQYF. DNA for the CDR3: TGTGCCAGCAGTGGGGGAGGGCACGAGCAGTACTTC.